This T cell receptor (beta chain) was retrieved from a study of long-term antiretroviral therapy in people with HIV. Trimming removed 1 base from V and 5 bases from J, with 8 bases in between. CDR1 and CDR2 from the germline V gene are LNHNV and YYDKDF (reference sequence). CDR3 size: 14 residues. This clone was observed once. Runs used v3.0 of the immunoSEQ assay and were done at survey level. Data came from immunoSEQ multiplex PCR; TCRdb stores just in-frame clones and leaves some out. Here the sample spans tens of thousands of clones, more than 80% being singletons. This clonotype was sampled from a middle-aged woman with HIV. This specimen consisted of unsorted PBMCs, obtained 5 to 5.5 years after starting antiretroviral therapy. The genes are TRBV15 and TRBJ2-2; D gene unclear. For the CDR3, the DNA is TGTGCCACCAGCAGAGGGCTGGGGACCGGGGAGCTGTTTTTT. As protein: CATSRGLGTGELFF. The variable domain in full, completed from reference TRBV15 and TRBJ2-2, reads DAMVIQNPRYQVTQFGKPVTLSCSQTLNHNVMYWYQQKSSQAPKLLFHYYDKDFNNEADTPDNFQSRRPNTSFCFLDIRSPGLGDTAMYLCATSRGLGTGELFFGEGSRLTVL.